The 2 T cell receptor beta chains below were found in one sample sequenced in a study of patients and donors after allogeneic stem cell transplantation. TCRdb recomputed calls from the RT-PCR reads with MiXCR, one row per CDR3 protein. Among roughly 230,000 distinct CDR3 sequences listed, roughly 13% were seen once. Sequencing was performed on blood, either unsorted or a sorted T cell fraction (not recorded which). All receptors derive from a human donor who was either an allogeneic HSCT recipient or a stem cell or donor lymphocyte infusion donor (not recorded which). It is not recorded whose cells these are; they may come from a transplant donor.

This clonotype was recorded at least ten times. The rearrangement links TRBV7-2 to TRBJ1-6; TRBD1 aligns across 8 bases. The V and J ends lost 6 bases and 13 bases, in that order; junction bases with no gene match: 14. The CDR3 is 15 amino acids. Germline assignment: CDR1 SGHTA and CDR2 FQGNSA. CDR3 protein: CASSSGQGAFPPLHF. DNA for the CDR3: TGTGCCAGCAGTTCAGGACAGGGCGCTTTTCCCCCCCTCCACTTT.

This clonotype was seen more than once but under ten times. The V gene is TRBV5-6, the J gene TRBJ2-5; 9 nucleotides align to TRBD2. The CDR3 runs to 16 residues. In germline, CDR1 is SGHDT, CDR2 YYEEEE. The ends lost 0 bases at V and 1 base at J; junction bases unmatched: 4. The CDR3 spells CASSLGVAGAQETQYF. CDR3 nucleotides: TGTGCCAGCAGCTTGGGAGTAGCGGGGGCCCAAGAGACCCAGTACTTC.